The 28 T cell receptor beta chains below all came from one sample that was sequenced in a study of blood T cell repertoires in COVID-19. The repertoire was sequenced with immunoSEQ multiplex PCR; TCRdb's copy has only in-frame clones and lacks some. The sample includes about 170,000 clones, roughly nine tenths seen only once; the top ten take approximately 10%. The sequenced sample was peripheral blood. These receptors originate from a woman aged 55-70 years with COVID-19, enrolled during active disease.

This rearrangement joins TRBV5-1 to TRBJ2-1, with TRBD2 as a possible D gene (6 bases). The V gene lost 4 bases and the J gene lost 0 bases, with 17 bases spanning the gap. CDR1 is SGHRS and CDR2 is YFSETQ in the germline V gene. The CDR3 consists of 17 residues. The CDR3 here is CASSPRLGASSYNEQFF. The CDR3 nucleotides are TGCGCCAGCAGCCCTCGACTAGGGGCGAGCTCCTACAATGAGCAGTTCTTC.

The chain carries TRBV7-9 and TRBJ2-5, with 7 bases identical to TRBD1. The germline V gene has CDR1 SEHNR and CDR2 FQNEAQ (reference sequence). This CDR3 has 15 amino acids. Trimming cost V 1 base and J 4 bases; bases outside gene matches: 6. The CDR3 region is CASSLGGGLRETQYF. DNA of the CDR3: TGTGCCAGCAGCTTAGGAGGGGGCTTGCGAGAGACCCAGTACTTC.

The chain has TRBV19 and TRBJ2-2, with 9 bases that match TRBD1. The CDR3 is 15 amino acids. Trimming took 7 bases from V and 1 from J; bases not matched to a gene: 4. Per the germline V gene, CDR1 is LNHDA and CDR2 is SQIVND (reference sequence). The CDR3 DNA reads TGTGCCAGTAAGGACAGGGGCCTGAACACCGGGGAGCTGTTTTTT. Encoded protein: CASKDRGLNTGELFF.

The chain employs TRBV6-1 and TRBJ1-6; a weak D match, TRBD1 (6 bases). Trimming stripped 2 bases from V and 8 bases from J, with 13 bases between. Germline V lookup: CDR1 MNHNS, CDR2 SASEGT. The CDR3 length is 15 residues. This chain's CDR3 is CASSERGGPYSPLHF. Written as DNA, the CDR3 is TGTGCCAGCAGTGAAAGGGGGGGGCCGTATTCACCCCTCCACTTT.

The rearrangement uses TRBV5-1 and TRBJ1-2; TRBD1 matches at 10 bases. The CDR3 has 15 amino acids. Losses at the gene ends were 4 bases for V and 7 bases for J; bases not matched to a gene: 10. CDR1 is SGHRS, CDR2 YFSETQ, per germline. In DNA form, the CDR3 reads TGCGCCAGCAGCATTAAGACAGGGGGCTTTGGTGGCTACACCTTC. Amino acid sequence: CASSIKTGGFGGYTF.

The V call is TRBV25-1, the J call TRBJ1-6, with D unresolved. Germline V CDR1 and CDR2: MGHDK, SYGVNS. The V and J ends lost 3 bases and 5 bases respectively, with 11 bases between them. The CDR3 loop spans 15 amino acids. Here the CDR3 DNA reads TGTGCCAGCAGTGACGCAGCACTAAATAATTCACCCCTCCACTTT. It translates to CASSDAALNNSPLHF.

The genes are TRBV11-3 and TRBJ2-2, with no clear D. V was trimmed by 5 bases and J by 2 bases, leaving 15 bases between them. From germline, CDR1 is SGHNT and CDR2 YENEEA. The CDR3 has 16 residues. The CDR3 region is CASSQTGQINTGELFF. CDR3 nucleotide sequence: TGTGCCAGCAGCCAGACTGGCCAGATCAACACCGGGGAGCTGTTTTTT.

This chain joins TRBV27 and TRBJ2-1; D is perhaps TRBD1 (6 bases). This CDR3 is 14 amino acids long. Trimming left V 5 bases short and J 2 bases short, with 10 bases between. Germline V gene sequence: CDR1 MNHEY, CDR2 SMNVEV (reference sequence). CDR3 region: CASSQNRAYNEQFF. DNA for the CDR3: TGTGCCAGCAGTCAAAACAGGGCCTACAATGAGCAGTTCTTC.

The chain combines TRBV3-1 (or the pseudogene TRBV3-2) with TRBJ1-2, with unresolved D. Germline V gene data show CDR1 as LGHDT and CDR2 as YNNKEL (reference sequence). Trimming pared 1 base from V and 8 bases from J, leaving 11 bases between. The CDR3 sequence is 13 residues long. The CDR3: CASSQAAGGGYTF. For the CDR3, the DNA is TGTGCCAGCAGCCAAGCAGCGGGCGGGGGCTACACCTTC.

The CDR3 DNA sequence: TGTGCCAGCAGCCCCGCCAGCGGGAGGTTCTACGAGCAGTACTTC. Translated, it gives CASSPASGRFYEQYF. This chain uses TRBV7-9 with TRBJ2-7; the match to TRBD2 covers 9 bases. Germline CDR1 is SEHNR and CDR2 is FQNEAQ (reference sequence). The CDR3 length is 15 residues. Losses at the gene ends were 5 bases for V and 3 bases for J; bases not matched to a gene: 8.

The genes are TRBV9 and TRBJ2-7, with 9 bases fitting TRBD2. The germline V gene has CDR1 SGDLS and CDR2 YYNGEE. V dropped 3 bases and J dropped 0; count of bases not matched to a gene: 4. This CDR3 spans 15 amino acids. CDR3 amino acids: CASSGDSGSSYEQYF. The CDR3 nucleotides read TGTGCCAGCAGCGGAGATAGCGGGAGCTCCTACGAGCAGTACTTC.

The gene calls are TRBV6-5 and TRBJ1-4; 8 bases fit TRBD1. Trimming took 6 bases from V and 6 from J; bases not matched to a gene: 6. This CDR3 is built from 14 residues. Germline loops: CDR1 MNHEY, CDR2 SVGAGI. The DNA of the CDR3 is TGTGCCAGCAGCCCAGGACAGGGTTATGAAAAACTGTTTTTT. It encodes CASSPGQGYEKLFF.

The J gene is TRBJ1-1, the V gene TRBV28; possibly TRBD1 for D (6 bases). V gave up 1 base and J gave up 0 bases, with 9 bases separating them. The CDR3 covers 15 residues. Germline V CDR1 and CDR2: MDHEN, SYDVKM. The chain's CDR3 is CASSLLQGVNTEAFF. The CDR3 DNA sequence: TGTGCCAGCAGTTTATTACAGGGTGTGAACACTGAAGCTTTCTTT.

This clone is labeled as medium-sized. This chain uses TRBV19 with TRBJ1-4; TRBD1 matches 8 bases. After removal of 6 bases from V and 14 bases from J, the junction contained 5 bases not matched to a gene. The CDR3 is 11 residues long. CDR1 and CDR2 from the germline V gene are LNHDA and SQIVND (reference sequence). The CDR3 region has the DNA TGTGCCAGTAGCTCAGGGGGCCGTCTGTTTTTT. Its translation: CASSSGGRLFF.

The chain couples TRBV3-1 (or the pseudogene TRBV3-2) to TRBJ2-1; no reliable D call. CDR1 and CDR2 (germline): LGHDT, YNNKEL (reference sequence). The V end lost 4 bases, the J end lost 4 bases, and 8 bases lay between the germline ends. There are 13 residues in the CDR3. This CDR3 reads CASSRNSYNEQFF. For the CDR3, the DNA is TGTGCCAGCAGCCGGAACAGTTACAATGAGCAGTTCTTC.

In DNA form, the CDR3 reads TGTGCCAGCAGCCCAGGACTCTTCAATGAGCAGTTCTTC. It codes for CASSPGLFNEQFF. The chain recombines TRBV5-5 with TRBJ2-1, with D maybe TRBD2 (5 bases). CDR1 is SGHKS and CDR2 is YYEKEE in the germline V gene (reference sequence). There are 13 residues in the CDR3. The germline V and J ends were trimmed by 4 bases and 6 bases, with 11 bases remaining between them.

The chain combines TRBV19 with TRBJ2-1; the D gene is possibly TRBD2 (6 bases). Germline CDR1 is LNHDA and CDR2 is SQIVND (reference sequence). This CDR3 region has 15 residues. V was pared by 1 base and J by 2 bases, with 9 bases between. This CDR3 reads CASSIGGMTYNEQFF. The CDR3 coding sequence is TGTGCCAGTAGTATAGGCGGGATGACCTACAATGAGCAGTTCTTC.

A single count supports this clone. The chain has TRBV19 and TRBJ1-2; a weak D match, TRBD1 (6 bases). V lost 2 bases, J lost 3 bases, and 10 bases lay in between. From germline, CDR1 is LNHDA and CDR2 SQIVND (reference sequence). The CDR3 contains 14 residues. CDR3 coding DNA: TGTGCCAGTAGTATAAGTGGGGGCTACTATGGCTACACCTTC. Its protein is CASSISGGYYGYTF.

The J gene is TRBJ2-7, the V gene TRBV5-1; D gene ambiguous. The V end lost 2 bases, the J end lost 5 bases, and 11 bases lay between the germline ends. Germline loops: CDR1 SGHRS, CDR2 YFSETQ. The CDR3 spans 13 residues. CDR3 sequence: CASSFPGNNEQYF. The DNA for the CDR3 is TGCGCCAGCAGCTTCCCAGGAAATAACGAGCAGTACTTC.

V is TRBV5-1 and J is TRBJ2-7, with a possible D match to TRBD1 (5 bases). CDR1 and CDR2 (germline): SGHRS, YFSETQ. The CDR3 extends over 15 amino acids. The ends were cut back, 0 bases at V and 2 bases at J, with 12 bases in the middle. CDR3 coding DNA: TGCGCCAGCAGCTTGGCCTCGGGCAGGGCCTACGAGCAGTACTTC. It translates to CASSLASGRAYEQYF.

The genes are TRBV7-2 and TRBJ1-6, with D possibly TRBD1 on 5 matching bases. The CDR3 consists of 17 residues. V was clipped by 5 bases and J by 6 bases, with 20 bases between them. Per the germline V gene, CDR1 is SGHTA and CDR2 is FQGNSA. CDR3 DNA: TGTGCCAGCAGCCCGACCCTTCGACAGCTATCTAATTCACCCCTCCACTTT. Protein product: CASSPTLRQLSNSPLHF.

This clone was detected only once. The chain is built from TRBV10-3 and TRBJ1-5; D not certain. Per germline, CDR1 ENHRY and CDR2 SYGVKD. Trimming took off 0 bases at V and 4 bases at J, with 16 bases between the two ends. The CDR3 is 17 residues long. The CDR3 region is CAISESKPAGLNQPQHF. The CDR3 coding sequence is TGTGCCATCAGTGAGTCGAAGCCAGCAGGCCTTAATCAGCCCCAGCATTTT.

The CDR3 reads CASSAYLKNNEQFF. DNA for the CDR3: TGTGCCAGCAGTGCCTATCTGAAGAACAATGAGCAGTTCTTC. The gene calls are TRBV25-1 and TRBJ2-1, with D unclear. The CDR3 is 14 amino acids. The V end was cut by 4 bases, the J end by 5 bases, with 12 bases between. The germline CDR1 and CDR2 sequences are MGHDK and SYGVNS. The entire variable domain, with the rest obtained from reference TRBV25-1 and TRBJ2-1, is as follows: EADIYQTPRYLVIGTGKKITLECSQTMGHDKMYWYQQDPGMELHLIHYSYGVNSTEKGDLSSESTVSRIRTEHFPLTLESARPSHTSQYLCASSAYLKNNEQFFGPGTRLTVL.

V and J are TRBV7-2 and TRBJ2-1; perhaps TRBD2 as D (5 bases). Germline V gives CDR1 SGHTA, CDR2 FQGNSA. The CDR3 runs to 16 residues. V lost 6 bases, J lost 0 bases, and 15 bases lay in between. CDR3 DNA sequence: TGTGCCAGCAGTCCAAGGAGCGGACGCTCCTACAATGAGCAGTTCTTC. Translated, it gives CASSPRSGRSYNEQFF.

This chain uses TRBV24-1 with TRBJ2-7; no reliable D call. Germline-derived CDR1 and CDR2 are KGHDR and SFDVKD. This CDR3 is 13 amino acids long. Between the trimmed V and J ends, which lost 3 bases and 0 bases, there was a span of 5 bases. This CDR3 reads CATSDHSSYEQYF. As DNA, the CDR3 is TGTGCCACCAGTGATCACAGCTCCTACGAGCAGTACTTC.

The chain couples TRBV5-6 to TRBJ1-2, with D unclear. V shed 4 bases and J shed 4 bases, with 8 bases lying between them. Germline CDR1 is SGHDT and CDR2 is YYEEEE. The CDR3 runs 12 residues. The CDR3 coding sequence is TGTGCCAGCAGCGATGACACCTATGGCTACACCTTC. Translated, it gives CASSDDTYGYTF.

V usage is TRBV10-2 and J usage is TRBJ1-5, with 11 bases lining up with TRBD1. V lost 5 bases and J lost 4; bases outside the gene matches: 4. Per the germline V gene, CDR1 is WSHSY and CDR2 is SAAADI. This CDR3 region has 15 residues. For the CDR3, the DNA is TGCGCCAGCAGTTGGGACAGGGGGTTGAATCAGCCCCAGCATTTT. Encoded protein: CASSWDRGLNQPQHF.

The chain has TRBV28 and TRBJ2-1; 8 bases fit TRBD2. The CDR3 is 15 amino acids. J gave up 9 bases and V 2 bases, and 9 bases lay outside the gene matches. Germline V gene sequence: CDR1 MDHEN, CDR2 SYDVKM. The CDR3 DNA reads as TGTGCCAGCAGTTTAGATGGGCGGGCGGGGGGTGAGCAGTTCTTC. Translation: CASSLDGRAGGEQFF.